The sequence of this T cell receptor (beta chain) was determined in a study of blood T cell repertoires in COVID-19. CDR1 and CDR2 (germline): SGHAT, FQNNGV. This CDR3 spans 17 amino acids. V was pared by 4 bases and J by 4 bases, with 11 bases of the junction left unmatched. Original analysis: It was from reference gene primer amplification that nucleated cell counts were estimated. TCRdb's table, derived via immunoSEQ multiplex PCR, lists solely in-frame clones and lacks some. V and J calls and clone size follow that table, whereas D and trimming were derived from the DNA. The sample carries fewer than 400,000 clones, 89% recorded once.

Material for sequencing was PBMCs or T cells enriched from blood (not recorded which). The clonotype comes from a man aged 60-69 years who had recovered from COVID-19. The V gene is TRBV11-2, the J gene TRBJ2-1, with 9 bases that match TRBD2. The chain's CDR3 is CASSSLGTSWRYNEQFF. CDR3 bases: TGTGCCAGCAGCTCTTTAGGGACTAGCTGGAGATACAATGAGCAGTTCTTC.